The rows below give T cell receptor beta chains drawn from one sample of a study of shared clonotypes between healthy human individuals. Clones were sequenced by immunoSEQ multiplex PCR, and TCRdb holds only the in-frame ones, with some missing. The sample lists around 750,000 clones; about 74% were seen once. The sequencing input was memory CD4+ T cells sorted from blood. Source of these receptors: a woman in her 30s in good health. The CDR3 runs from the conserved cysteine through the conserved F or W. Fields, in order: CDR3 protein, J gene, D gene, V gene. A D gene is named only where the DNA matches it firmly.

CDR3: CASSQGTQGPAGGNIQYF; J: TRBJ2-4; D: -; V: TRBV4-1
CDR3: CAWSVRLSGNTIYF; J: TRBJ1-3; D: -; V: TRBV30
CDR3: CSVYNHLEQYF; J: TRBJ2-7; D: -; V: TRBV29-1
CDR3: CASSPRDNNEQFF; J: TRBJ2-1; D: -; V: TRBV6-4
CDR3: CSVDRSNTGELFF; J: TRBJ2-2; D: -; V: TRBV29-1
CDR3: CASDRQGAAIQPQHF; J: TRBJ1-5; D: TRBD1; V: TRBV6-1
CDR3: CASSLLADSSYEQYF; J: TRBJ2-7; D: -; V: TRBV27
CDR3: CASSLSRGRADTQYF; J: TRBJ2-3; D: TRBD2; V: TRBV5-4
CDR3: CASSRPGGGGEKLFF; J: TRBJ1-4; D: -; V: TRBV4-1
CDR3: CASSLSWGGNTIYF; J: TRBJ1-3; D: -; V: TRBV28
CDR3: CSARGSQPQHF; J: TRBJ1-5; D: -; V: TRBV20-1
CDR3: CASSFGQGAANQPQHF; J: TRBJ1-5; D: TRBD1; V: TRBV7-2
CDR3: CASSVGLAGVEQYF; J: TRBJ2-7; D: TRBD2; V: TRBV6-1
CDR3: CASSSTRDTYYEQYF; J: TRBJ2-7; D: -; V: TRBV6-5
CDR3: CASSARGGYEQFF; J: TRBJ2-1; D: -; V: TRBV6-5
CDR3: CASSLSMVAGDFYNEQFF; J: TRBJ2-1; D: TRBD2; V: TRBV5-1
CDR3: CASNLRTILNTEAFF; J: TRBJ1-1; D: -; V: TRBV2
CDR3: CASSLVPGNEAFF; J: TRBJ1-1; D: -; V: TRBV5-1
CDR3: CAWGLPLHF; J: TRBJ1-6; D: -; V: TRBV30
CDR3: CSVDWPREAYNEQFF; J: TRBJ2-1; D: -; V: TRBV29-1
CDR3: CASSVWTEAYEQYF; J: TRBJ2-7; D: -; V: TRBV6-1
CDR3: CASRGQEHGYTF; J: TRBJ1-2; D: -; V: TRBV6-6
CDR3: CAIRGSVGGAYNEQFF; J: TRBJ2-1; D: -; V: TRBV10-3
CDR3: CASSFSAGNYGYTF; J: TRBJ1-2; D: -; V: TRBV28
CDR3: CASSSYSLGGQPQHF; J: TRBJ1-5; D: TRBD1; V: TRBV27
CDR3: CASSLGLAGGADTQYF; J: TRBJ2-3; D: TRBD2; V: TRBV6-6
CDR3: CASSLADGETQYF; J: TRBJ2-5; D: -; V: TRBV7-2
CDR3: CASSQGDRDGGEQFF; J: TRBJ2-1; D: TRBD1; V: TRBV4-2
CDR3: CASSEILGGRAAEQYF; J: TRBJ2-7; D: TRBD2; V: TRBV2
CDR3: CAIMGQGERNYGYTF; J: TRBJ1-2; D: TRBD1; V: TRBV10-3
CDR3: CASSSLRQGTEAFF; J: TRBJ1-1; D: TRBD1; V: TRBV5-1
CDR3: CASSFSTGDTGELFF; J: TRBJ2-2; D: TRBD1; V: TRBV5-4
CDR3: CASKGTTDTQYF; J: TRBJ2-3; D: -; V: TRBV6-5
CDR3: CASSRERDTQYF; J: TRBJ2-3; D: -; V: TRBV11-2
CDR3: CASRERGHSLGKLFF; J: TRBJ1-4; D: -; V: TRBV28
CDR3: CASSHGTGENEKLFF; J: TRBJ1-4; D: TRBD1; V: TRBV5-1
CDR3: CASSSDGGGGSYNEQFF; J: TRBJ2-1; D: -; V: TRBV11-2
CDR3: CASSFARTTGELFF; J: TRBJ2-2; D: -; V: TRBV11-2
CDR3: CASSTGTGIYEQYF; J: TRBJ2-7; D: -; V: TRBV28
CDR3: CASSIGAGSTDTQYF; J: TRBJ2-3; D: -; V: TRBV19
CDR3: CASSDGALRSEAFF; J: TRBJ1-1; D: -; V: TRBV9
CDR3: CASRTGSTDTQYF; J: TRBJ2-3; D: -; V: TRBV6-1
CDR3: CASSHRGLNTGELFF; J: TRBJ2-2; D: TRBD1; V: TRBV11-2
CDR3: CASSPGTRSYNEQFF; J: TRBJ2-1; D: -; V: TRBV6-5
CDR3: CASILQGSAEAFF; J: TRBJ1-1; D: TRBD1; V: TRBV6-7
CDR3: CASSTTSGVYNEQFF; J: TRBJ2-1; D: TRBD2; V: TRBV6-6
CDR3: CASSPRGLMNTGELFF; J: TRBJ2-2; D: -; V: TRBV9
CDR3: CASSIRGRTSYEQYF; J: TRBJ2-7; D: TRBD2; V: TRBV19
CDR3: CASSQGWTGNYGYTF; J: TRBJ1-2; D: TRBD1; V: TRBV4-2
CDR3: CASSLVGHFSGANVLTF; J: TRBJ2-6; D: -; V: TRBV7-8
CDR3: CASSSPGSVNEQFF; J: TRBJ2-1; D: -; V: TRBV28
CDR3: CAISVSDRATSYEQYF; J: TRBJ2-7; D: TRBD1; V: TRBV10-3
CDR3: CASSPVGDRGKIWSYEQYF; J: TRBJ2-7; D: TRBD1; V: TRBV28
CDR3: CASSLVGLENTGELFF; J: TRBJ2-2; D: TRBD2; V: TRBV5-1
CDR3: CASSQGTGMGEQYF; J: TRBJ2-7; D: TRBD1; V: TRBV5-1